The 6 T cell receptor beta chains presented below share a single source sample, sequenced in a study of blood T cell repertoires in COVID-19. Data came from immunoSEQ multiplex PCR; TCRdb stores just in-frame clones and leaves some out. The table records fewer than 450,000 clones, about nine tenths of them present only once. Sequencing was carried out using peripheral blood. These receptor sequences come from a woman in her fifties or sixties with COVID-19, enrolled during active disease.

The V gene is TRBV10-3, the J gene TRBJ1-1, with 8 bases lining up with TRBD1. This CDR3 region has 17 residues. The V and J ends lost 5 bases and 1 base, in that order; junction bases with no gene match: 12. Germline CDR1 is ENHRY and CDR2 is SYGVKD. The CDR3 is CAISPSAGQGGNTEAFF. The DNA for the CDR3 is TGTGCCATCAGTCCATCAGCTGGACAGGGCGGGAACACTGAAGCTTTCTTT.

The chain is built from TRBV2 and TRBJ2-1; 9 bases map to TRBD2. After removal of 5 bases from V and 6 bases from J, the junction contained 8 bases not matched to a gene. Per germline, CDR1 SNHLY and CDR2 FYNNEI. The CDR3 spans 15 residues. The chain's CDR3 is CASSNAGGPINEQFF. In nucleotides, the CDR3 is TGTGCCAGCAGTAATGCGGGAGGGCCGATCAATGAGCAGTTCTTC.

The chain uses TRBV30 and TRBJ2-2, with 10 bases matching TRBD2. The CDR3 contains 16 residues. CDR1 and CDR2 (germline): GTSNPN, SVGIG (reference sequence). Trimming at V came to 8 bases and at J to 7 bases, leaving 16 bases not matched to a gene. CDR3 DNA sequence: TGTGCCGCGACTGGAGCGGGAGGGCCCCGGGGCGGGGAGCTGTTTTTT. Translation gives CAATGAGGPRGGELFF.

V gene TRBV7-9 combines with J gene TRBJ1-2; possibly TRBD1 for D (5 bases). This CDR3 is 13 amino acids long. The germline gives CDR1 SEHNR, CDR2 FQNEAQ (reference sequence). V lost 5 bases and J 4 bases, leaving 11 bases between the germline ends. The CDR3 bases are TGTGCCAGCAGCCACGGAGGGGTCTATGGCTACACCTTC. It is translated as CASSHGGVYGYTF.

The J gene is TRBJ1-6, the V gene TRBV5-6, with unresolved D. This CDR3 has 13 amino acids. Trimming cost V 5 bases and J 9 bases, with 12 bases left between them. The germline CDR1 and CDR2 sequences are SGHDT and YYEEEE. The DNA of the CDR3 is TGTGCCAGCAGAACGGCGAGGGTTTCACCCCTCCACTTT. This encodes CASRTARVSPLHF.

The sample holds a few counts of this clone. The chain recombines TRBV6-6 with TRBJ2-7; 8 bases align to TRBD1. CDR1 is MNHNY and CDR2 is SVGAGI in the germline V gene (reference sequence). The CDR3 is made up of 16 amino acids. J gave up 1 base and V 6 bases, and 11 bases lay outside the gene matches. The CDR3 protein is CASRRGADRASYEQYF. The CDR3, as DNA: TGTGCCAGCAGAAGGGGGGCGGACAGGGCTTCCTACGAGCAGTACTTC.